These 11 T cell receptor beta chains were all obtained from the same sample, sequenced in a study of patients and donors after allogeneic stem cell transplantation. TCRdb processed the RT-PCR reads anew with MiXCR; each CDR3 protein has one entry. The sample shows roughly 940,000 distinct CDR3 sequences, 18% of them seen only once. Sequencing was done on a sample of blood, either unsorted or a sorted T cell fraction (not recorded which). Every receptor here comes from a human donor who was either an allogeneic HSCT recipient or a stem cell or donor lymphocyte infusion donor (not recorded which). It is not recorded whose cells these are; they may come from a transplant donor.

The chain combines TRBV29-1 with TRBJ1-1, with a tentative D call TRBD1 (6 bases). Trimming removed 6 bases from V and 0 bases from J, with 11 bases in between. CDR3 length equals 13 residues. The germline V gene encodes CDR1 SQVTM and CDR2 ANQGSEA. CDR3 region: CSVGGGMNTEAFF. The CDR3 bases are TGCAGCGTAGGGGGGGGTATGAACACTGAAGCTTTCTTT.

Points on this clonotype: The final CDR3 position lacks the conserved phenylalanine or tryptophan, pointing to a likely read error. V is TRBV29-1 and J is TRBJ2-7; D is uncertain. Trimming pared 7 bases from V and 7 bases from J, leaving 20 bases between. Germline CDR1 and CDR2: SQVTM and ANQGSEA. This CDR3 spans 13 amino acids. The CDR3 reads CSAITGLSAEQYL. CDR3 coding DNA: TGCAGCGCCATTACGGGTCTATCCGCGGAGCAGTACCTC.

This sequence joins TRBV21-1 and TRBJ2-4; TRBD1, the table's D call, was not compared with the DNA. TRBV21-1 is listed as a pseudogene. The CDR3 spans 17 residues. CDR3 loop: CASIPKTLGIAKNIQYF. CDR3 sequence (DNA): TGTGCCAGCATCCCGAAAACGTTGGGTATAGCCAAAAACATTCAGTACTTC.

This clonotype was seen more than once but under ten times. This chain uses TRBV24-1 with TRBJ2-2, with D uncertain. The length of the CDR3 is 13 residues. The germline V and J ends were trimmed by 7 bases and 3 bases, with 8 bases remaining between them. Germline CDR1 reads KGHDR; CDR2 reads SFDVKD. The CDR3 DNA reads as TGTGCCACCAGAGGACCCGACACCGGGGAGCTGTTTTTT. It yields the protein CATRGPDTGELFF.

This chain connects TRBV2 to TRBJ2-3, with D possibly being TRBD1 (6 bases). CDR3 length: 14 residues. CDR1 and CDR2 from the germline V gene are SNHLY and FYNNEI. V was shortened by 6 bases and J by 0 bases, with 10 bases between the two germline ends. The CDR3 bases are TGTGCCAGCAGGGACAGAGTGAGCACAGATACGCAGTATTTT. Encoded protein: CASRDRVSTDTQYF.

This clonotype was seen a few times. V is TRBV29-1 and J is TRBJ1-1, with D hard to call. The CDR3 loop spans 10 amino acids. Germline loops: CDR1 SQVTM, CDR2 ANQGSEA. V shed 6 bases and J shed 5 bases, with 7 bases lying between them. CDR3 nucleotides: TGCAGCGTCCAAGGGACTGAAGCTTTCTTT. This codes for CSVQGTEAFF.

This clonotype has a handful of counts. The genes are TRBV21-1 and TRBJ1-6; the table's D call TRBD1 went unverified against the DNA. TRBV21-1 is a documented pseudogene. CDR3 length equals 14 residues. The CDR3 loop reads CASSCTGGNSPLHF. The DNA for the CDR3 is TGTGCCAGCAGCTGTACAGGGGGTAATTCACCCCTCCACTTT.

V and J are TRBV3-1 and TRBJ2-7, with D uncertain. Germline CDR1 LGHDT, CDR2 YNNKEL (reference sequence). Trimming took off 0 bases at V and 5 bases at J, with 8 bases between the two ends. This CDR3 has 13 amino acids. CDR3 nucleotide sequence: TGTGCCAGCAGCCAAGATCGGCCCCACGAGCAGTACTTC. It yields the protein CASSQDRPHEQYF.

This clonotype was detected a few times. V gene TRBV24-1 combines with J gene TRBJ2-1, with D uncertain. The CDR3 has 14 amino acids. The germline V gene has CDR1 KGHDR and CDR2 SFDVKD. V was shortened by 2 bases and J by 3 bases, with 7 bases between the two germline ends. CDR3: CATSDSTGYNEQFF. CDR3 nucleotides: TGTGCCACCAGTGATTCAACTGGCTACAATGAGCAGTTCTTC.

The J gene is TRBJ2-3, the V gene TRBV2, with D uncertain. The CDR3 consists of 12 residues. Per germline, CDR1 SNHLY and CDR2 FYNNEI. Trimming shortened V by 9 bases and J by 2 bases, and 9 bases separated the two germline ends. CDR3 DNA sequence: TGTGCCAGTGGGGTCCTCACAGATACGCAGTATTTT. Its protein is CASGVLTDTQYF.

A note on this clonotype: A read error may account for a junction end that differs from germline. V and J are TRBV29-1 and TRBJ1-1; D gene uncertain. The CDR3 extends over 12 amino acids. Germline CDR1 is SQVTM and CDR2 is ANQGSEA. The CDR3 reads CSVAWENSEAFF. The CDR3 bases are TGCAGCGTTGCTTGGGAGAACTCTGAAGCTTTCTTT.